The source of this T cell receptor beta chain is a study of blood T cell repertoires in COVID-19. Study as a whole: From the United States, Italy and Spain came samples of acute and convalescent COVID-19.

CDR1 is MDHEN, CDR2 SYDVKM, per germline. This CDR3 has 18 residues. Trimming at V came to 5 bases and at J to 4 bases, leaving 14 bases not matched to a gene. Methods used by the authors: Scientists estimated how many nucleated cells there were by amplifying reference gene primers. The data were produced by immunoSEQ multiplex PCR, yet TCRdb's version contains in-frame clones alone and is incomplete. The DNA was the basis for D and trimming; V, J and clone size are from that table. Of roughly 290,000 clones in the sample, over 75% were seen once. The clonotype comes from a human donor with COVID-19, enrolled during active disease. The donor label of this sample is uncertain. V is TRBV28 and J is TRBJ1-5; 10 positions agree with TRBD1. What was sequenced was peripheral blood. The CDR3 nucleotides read TGTGCCAGCAGTCCCCCTTCTCACGGGACAGGGGATAATCAGCCCCAGCATTTT. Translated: CASSPPSHGTGDNQPQHF.